A selection of T cell receptor beta chains follows, all from one sample in a study of T cell responses to AZD1222 COVID-19 vaccine. Assay: immunoSEQ multiplex PCR; the TCRdb copy retains only in-frame clones and omits some. In the table there are 150,000 to 200,000 clones, just over 90% of which are singletons. Sequencing was performed on peripheral blood, taken 28 days after the second AZD1222 dose. These receptor sequences come from an adult who received the AZD1222 COVID-19 vaccine. CDR3s include the opening cysteine and the closing phenylalanine or tryptophan. D genes are given only for firm matches. Rows may omit the clone size; those that give it use once, few, many or a size class.

V gene: TRBV19
CDR3 length: 12
J gene: TRBJ1-1
D gene: .
clone size: once
CDR3 protein: CASSPLNTEAFF
CDR3 DNA: TGTGCCAGTAGCCCCTTGAACACTGAAGCTTTCTTT

V gene: TRBV6-5
CDR3 length: 15
J gene: TRBJ1-2
D gene: .
clone size: .
CDR3 protein: CASSPGEGIDYGYTF
CDR3 DNA: TGTGCCAGCAGTCCCGGGGAGGGGATTGACTATGGCTACACCTTC

V gene: TRBV30
CDR3 length: 14
J gene: TRBJ2-2
D gene: TRBD1
clone size: .
CDR3 protein: CAWKRDRNTGELFF
CDR3 DNA: TGTGCCTGGAAAAGGGACAGGAACACCGGGGAGCTGTTTTTT

V gene: TRBV18
CDR3 length: 13
J gene: TRBJ2-7
D gene: .
clone size: .
CDR3 protein: CASSPQAGYEQYF
CDR3 DNA: TGTGCCAGCTCACCACAGGCAGGCTACGAGCAGTACTTC

V gene: TRBV7-6
CDR3 length: 12
J gene: TRBJ1-2
D gene: .
clone size: .
CDR3 protein: CASSLGNYGYTF
CDR3 DNA: TGTGCCAGCAGCTTAGGAAACTATGGCTACACCTTC

V gene: TRBV6-1
CDR3 length: 16
J gene: TRBJ1-6
D gene: TRBD1
clone size: once
CDR3 protein: CASSEGLGQGNSPLHF
CDR3 DNA: TGTGCCAGCAGTGAAGGACTGGGACAGGGGAATTCACCCCTCCACTTT

V gene: TRBV27
CDR3 length: 15
J gene: TRBJ2-2
D gene: .
clone size: .
CDR3 protein: CASSLFGSQIGELFF
CDR3 DNA: TGTGCCAGCAGTTTATTCGGTAGTCAGATCGGGGAGCTGTTTTTT

V gene: TRBV12-3/TRBV12-4
CDR3 length: 13
J gene: TRBJ1-1
D gene: .
clone size: few
CDR3 protein: CASSLGGNTEAFF
CDR3 DNA: TGTGCCAGCAGTTTGGGGGGGAACACTGAAGCTTTCTTT

V gene: TRBV28
CDR3 length: 12
J gene: TRBJ1-2
D gene: .
clone size: .
CDR3 protein: CATGAPNYGYTF
CDR3 DNA: TGTGCCACCGGAGCGCCAAACTATGGCTACACCTTC

V gene: TRBV7-9
CDR3 length: 15
J gene: TRBJ2-1
D gene: TRBD2
clone size: .
CDR3 protein: CASSLASGGLKEQFF
CDR3 DNA: TGTGCCAGCAGCTTAGCTAGCGGGGGGCTAAAAGAGCAGTTCTTC

V gene: TRBV4-1
CDR3 length: 16
J gene: TRBJ1-2
D gene: .
clone size: .
CDR3 protein: CASSQSSGTANYGYTF
CDR3 DNA: TGCGCCAGCAGCCAATCCTCCGGGACCGCAAACTATGGCTACACCTTC

V gene: TRBV7-9
CDR3 length: 14
J gene: TRBJ2-1
D gene: TRBD1
clone size: .
CDR3 protein: CAGQKGGSHNEQFF
CDR3 DNA: TGTGCCGGGCAGAAAGGGGGCAGTCACAATGAGCAGTTCTTC

V gene: TRBV10-3
CDR3 length: 14
J gene: TRBJ1-2
D gene: .
clone size: .
CDR3 protein: CAISQGREGGGYTF
CDR3 DNA: TGTGCCATCAGTCAGGGAAGGGAAGGTGGTGGCTACACCTTC

V gene: TRBV27
CDR3 length: 16
J gene: TRBJ1-2
D gene: .
clone size: .
CDR3 protein: CASSPSLSGAHYGYTF
CDR3 DNA: TGTGCCAGCAGTCCCTCCCTTTCGGGCGCCCACTATGGCTACACCTTC

V gene: TRBV5-1
CDR3 length: 18
J gene: TRBJ2-1
D gene: .
clone size: .
CDR3 protein: CASSIRPQGGGSYNEQFF
CDR3 DNA: TGCGCCAGCAGCATAAGACCGCAGGGCGGTGGCTCCTACAATGAGCAGTTCTTC

V gene: TRBV24-1
CDR3 length: 16
J gene: TRBJ2-5
D gene: .
clone size: .
CDR3 protein: CATSDLYDTMGETQYF
CDR3 DNA: TGTGCCACCAGTGATTTGTACGACACGATGGGAGAGACCCAGTACTTC

V gene: TRBV28
CDR3 length: 11
J gene: TRBJ1-3
D gene: .
clone size: .
CDR3 protein: CASKTGNTIYF
CDR3 DNA: TGTGCCAGCAAAACCGGAAACACCATATATTTT

V gene: TRBV28
CDR3 length: 14
J gene: TRBJ2-4
D gene: .
clone size: .
CDR3 protein: CASSFYQGQNIQYF
CDR3 DNA: TGTGCCAGCAGTTTTTATCAGGGCCAAAACATTCAGTACTTC

V gene: TRBV28
CDR3 length: 15
J gene: TRBJ1-6
D gene: TRBD1
clone size: .
CDR3 protein: CASSTGQGNNSPLHF
CDR3 DNA: TGTGCCAGCAGTACAGGACAGGGAAATAATTCACCCCTCCACTTT

V gene: TRBV6-5
CDR3 length: 13
J gene: TRBJ1-1
D gene: TRBD1
clone size: .
CDR3 protein: CASTTGAVAEAFF
CDR3 DNA: TGTGCCAGCACCACAGGGGCTGTTGCCGAAGCTTTCTTT

V gene: TRBV25-1
CDR3 length: 15
J gene: TRBJ1-6
D gene: .
clone size: once
CDR3 protein: CASSGSQGPNSPLHF
CDR3 DNA: TGTGCCAGCAGTGGTTCACAGGGACCCAATTCACCCCTCCACTTT

V gene: TRBV7-2
CDR3 length: 14
J gene: TRBJ1-5
D gene: TRBD1
clone size: .
CDR3 protein: CASTYGTGDQPQHF
CDR3 DNA: TGTGCCAGCACCTATGGGACAGGGGATCAGCCCCAGCATTTT

V gene: TRBV5-5
CDR3 length: 13
J gene: TRBJ1-5
D gene: .
clone size: .
CDR3 protein: CASSFTPEQPQHF
CDR3 DNA: TGTGCCAGCAGCTTTACCCCGGAACAGCCCCAGCATTTT

V gene: TRBV16
CDR3 length: 14
J gene: TRBJ1-1
D gene: .
clone size: once
CDR3 protein: CASSQSPPNTEAFF
CDR3 DNA: TGTGCCAGCAGCCAATCACCGCCAAACACTGAAGCTTTCTTT

V gene: TRBV11-2
CDR3 length: 15
J gene: TRBJ2-2
D gene: .
clone size: .
CDR3 protein: CASSLDWDDTGELFF
CDR3 DNA: TGTGCCAGCAGCTTAGATTGGGACGACACCGGGGAGCTGTTTTTT

V gene: TRBV4-1
CDR3 length: 13
J gene: TRBJ2-1
D gene: .
clone size: .
CDR3 protein: CASSQEKVNEQFF
CDR3 DNA: TGCGCCAGCAGCCAAGAGAAGGTAAATGAGCAGTTCTTC

V gene: TRBV20-1
CDR3 length: 14
J gene: TRBJ1-1
D gene: .
clone size: .
CDR3 protein: CSASSARTNTEAFF
CDR3 DNA: TGCAGTGCTAGTAGCGCCCGGACGAACACTGAAGCTTTCTTT

V gene: TRBV24-1
CDR3 length: 15
J gene: TRBJ1-3
D gene: .
clone size: .
CDR3 protein: CATSDFWQGGNTIYF
CDR3 DNA: TGTGCCACCAGTGATTTTTGGCAGGGGGGAAACACCATATATTTT

V gene: TRBV2
CDR3 length: 16
J gene: TRBJ2-3
D gene: TRBD2
clone size: .
CDR3 protein: CASSGLAGGWTDTQYF
CDR3 DNA: TGTGCCAGCAGTGGACTAGCGGGGGGCTGGACAGATACGCAGTATTTT

V gene: TRBV27
CDR3 length: 15
J gene: TRBJ2-5
D gene: .
clone size: .
CDR3 protein: CASSLSPSPGETQYF
CDR3 DNA: TGTGCCAGCAGTTTATCCCCGTCCCCAGGGGAGACCCAGTACTTC

V gene: TRBV28
CDR3 length: 11
J gene: TRBJ2-1
D gene: .
clone size: .
CDR3 protein: CASSSYVGGFF
CDR3 DNA: TGTGCCAGCAGTTCTTACGTCGGTGGGTTCTTC

V gene: TRBV28
CDR3 length: 14
J gene: TRBJ1-5
D gene: .
clone size: once
CDR3 protein: CASSLGQTNQPQHF
CDR3 DNA: TGTGCCAGCAGTTTGGGGCAAACGAATCAGCCCCAGCATTTT